These 22 T cell receptor beta chains were all obtained from the same sample, sequenced in a study of regulatory T cells in long-lasting Graves disease. Time point specified: persistent/refractory GD, antithyroid drugs over 5 years with positive TRAb. RNA from PBMCs was the source of the TCR library. In building TCR beta libraries, iRepertoire HTBI primers were used together with Arm-PCR of CDR3 regions. TCRdb re-called the multiplex PCR reads through MiXCR, storing one row per CDR3 protein. The profile covers 400,000 to 500,000 distinct CDR3 sequences, with 21% appearing a single time and roughly an eighth taken by the ten largest. Sequencing was performed on peripheral blood mononuclear cells (PBMCs), taken when the disease was refractory, from a patient treated with antithyroid drugs. The receptors derive from a female donor with Graves disease.

This clonotype was recorded many times. The genes are TRBV29-1 and TRBJ1-1; D gene uncertain. The CDR3 covers 13 residues. V shed 7 bases and J shed 3 bases, with 15 bases lying between them. Germline V gene data show CDR1 as SQVTM and CDR2 as ANQGSEA. The CDR3 spells CSGDRWVDTEAFF. CDR3 nucleotides: TGCAGCGGTGACCGGTGGGTGGACACTGAAGCTTTCTTT.

This clonotype has a handful of counts. This chain connects TRBV9 to TRBJ2-7, with TRBD2 identical over 8 bases. Trimming removed 1 base from V and 7 bases from J; junction bases left unmatched: 13. CDR3 length: 16 residues. The germline CDR1 and CDR2 sequences are SGDLS and YYNGEE. The CDR3 here is CASSVNGRALVGEQYF. The CDR3 DNA is TGTGCCAGCAGCGTAAACGGGAGGGCCTTGGTGGGAGAGCAGTACTTC.

This clonotype was counted at least ten times. The rearrangement links TRBV28 to TRBJ1-1, with a weak D call TRBD1 (6 bases). The germline V and J ends were trimmed by 5 bases and 3 bases, with 13 bases remaining between them. The germline V gene encodes CDR1 MDHEN and CDR2 SYDVKM. The CDR3 consists of 14 residues. CDR3 residues: CASSPGTTYTEAFF. DNA of the CDR3: TGTGCCAGCAGTCCCGGGACAACCTACACTGAAGCTTTCTTT.

Concerning this clonotype itself: A clone one base away is much larger, so this may be a read error. The rearrangement joins TRBV6-1 to TRBJ1-5, with D tentatively TRBD1 (5 bases). The CDR3 has 15 amino acids. Germline CDR1 reads MNHNS; CDR2 reads SASEGT. CDR3 sequence: CASSLAGLRNQPRHF. CDR3 sequence (DNA): TGTGCCAGCAGTCTAGCGGGACTCCGGAATCAGCCCCGGCATTTT.

The sample holds many counts of this clonotype. This chain links TRBV2 with TRBJ2-7, with TRBD1 matching over 10 bases. The CDR3 sequence is 14 residues long. The germline gives CDR1 SNHLY, CDR2 FYNNEI. Germline trimming cut 4 bases from V and 7 bases from J; bases unmatched to any gene: 7. The CDR3 spells CASSGTGTGDEQYF. CDR3 DNA: TGTGCCAGCAGTGGGACCGGGACAGGGGATGAGCAGTACTTC.

The chain is built from TRBV27 and TRBJ2-7, with 10 bases matching TRBD2. CDR3 length equals 19 residues. CDR1 and CDR2 from the germline V gene are MNHEY and SMNVEV (reference sequence). Trimming took 5 bases from V and 3 from J; bases not matched to a gene: 19. For the CDR3, the DNA is TGTGCCAGCAGTCACCCTAGCGGGAGTCTGGGAAGGAAAGTCTACGAGCAGTACTTC. The encoded protein is CASSHPSGSLGRKVYEQYF.

In this sample, this clonotype turned up many times. The chain employs TRBV12-3 or TRBV12-4 and TRBJ2-5, with TRBD2 identical over 8 bases. This CDR3 has 15 residues. The V gene end was trimmed by 6 bases and the J gene end by 0 bases; junction bases not matched to a gene: 6. This CDR3 reads CASRTSDPYQETQYF. In DNA form, the CDR3 reads TGTGCCAGCAGGACTAGCGACCCTTACCAAGAGACCCAGTACTTC.

The genes are TRBV6-1 and TRBJ1-5; D is unclear. This CDR3 spans 13 amino acids. V was trimmed by 5 bases and J by 3 bases, leaving 8 bases between them. Looked up from germline, CDR1 is MNHNS and CDR2 is SASEGT. The CDR3 region is CASSHDNNQPQHF. As DNA, the CDR3 is TGTGCCAGCAGTCACGACAACAATCAGCCCCAGCATTTT.

There are many counts of this clonotype. This chain uses TRBV5-1 with TRBJ2-7, with D possibly TRBD2 on 8 matching bases. The V end was cut by 4 bases, the J end by 3 bases, with 20 bases between. In germline, CDR1 is SGHRS, CDR2 YFSETQ. The CDR3 contains 16 residues. The CDR3 bases are TGCGCCAGCAGCCAGGGGGTGCGGGAGGCGATCTACGAGCAGTACTTC. It translates to CASSQGVREAIYEQYF.

This clonotype was seen repeatedly, ten times or more. The chain couples TRBV7-9 to TRBJ2-5; D call uncertain. This CDR3 has 14 amino acids. The germline gives CDR1 SEHNR, CDR2 FQNEAQ (reference sequence). Trimming shortened V by 0 bases and J by 1 base, and 6 bases separated the two germline ends. CDR3 protein: CASSLANSQETQYF. The CDR3 region has the DNA TGTGCCAGCAGCTTAGCAAACAGCCAAGAGACCCAGTACTTC.

This clonotype was observed at least ten times. The DNA for the CDR3 is TGTGCCAGCAGTTTAAATGCGGGATATTATCAGTACTTC. Translating gives CASSLNAGYYQYF. The chain carries TRBV28 and TRBJ2-4; the D gene is possibly TRBD2 (6 bases). The CDR3 length is 13 residues. The ends were cut back, 2 bases at V and 12 bases at J, with 14 bases in the middle. Germline-derived CDR1 and CDR2 are MDHEN and SYDVKM.

On this clonotype: A far larger clone is one base from this, pointing to a likely read error. V gene TRBV6-2 or TRBV6-3 combines with J gene TRBJ1-2, with D perhaps matching TRBD1 (5 bases). The V and J ends lost 8 bases and 4 bases respectively, with 17 bases between them. Germline V gene lookup returns CDR1 MNHEY and CDR2 SVGEGT. This CDR3 has 14 residues. The CDR3 DNA reads as TGTGCCAGCGAAGGGGAACCCTGGGGCTATGGCTACACCTTC. This translates into CASEGEPWGYGYTF.

The V and J genes are TRBV4-1 and TRBJ2-7; 11 nucleotides line up with TRBD1. This CDR3 is 16 amino acids long. V lost 0 bases, J lost 4 bases, and 5 bases stayed unmatched. The germline CDR1 and CDR2 sequences are MGHRA and YSYEKL. CDR3 sequence reads: CASSQEFGTGGYEQYF. The CDR3 nucleotides are TGCGCCAGCAGCCAAGAATTCGGGACAGGGGGTTACGAGCAGTACTTC.

This chain uses TRBV19 with TRBJ2-4; TRBD2 matches 9 bases. With 6 bases clipped from V and 10 bases from J, the junction kept 7 bases outside the gene matches. This CDR3 contains 13 residues. Per germline, CDR1 LNHDA and CDR2 SQIVND (reference sequence). The DNA for the CDR3 is TGTGCCAGTAGCCACGGACTAGCGTTAATTCAGTACTTC. Its protein is CASSHGLALIQYF.

Note on this clonotype: This sequence is one base from a far larger clone and is likely a read error. The CDR3 ends on some other residue instead of the conserved phenylalanine or tryptophan, so this is likely a read error. J is TRBJ2-4 and V is TRBV20-1; 8 bases are shared with TRBD2. The J call is uncertain, as TRBJ2-5 better fits the DNA end. This CDR3 has 13 amino acids. Germline assignment: CDR1 DFQATT and CDR2 SNEGSKA (reference sequence). The CDR3 DNA reads TGCAGTGCTACACTAGCGGACCAAGAGACCCAGTACTCC. Its protein product is CSATLADQETQYS.

This clonotype was observed at least ten times. The rearrangement links TRBV12-3 or TRBV12-4 to TRBJ1-4; D gene uncertain. The CDR3 extends over 12 amino acids. V lost 0 bases and J lost 7, with 3 bases in between. The CDR3 protein is CASSLAGEKLFF. The DNA for the CDR3 is TGTGCCAGCAGTTTAGCCGGTGAAAAACTGTTTTTT.

This clonotype occurred a few times. The chain employs TRBV10-3 and TRBJ2-1; 16 positions match TRBD2. Per germline, CDR1 ENHRY and CDR2 SYGVKD. V shed 3 bases and J 9 bases; nucleotides not matched to a gene: 11. This CDR3 is built from 18 residues. CDR3 loop: CAISDSGTSGRAWGEQFF. CDR3 nucleotide sequence: TGTGCCATCAGTGACTCCGGGACTAGCGGGAGGGCCTGGGGTGAGCAGTTCTTC.

Points on this clonotype: The junction differs from germline at one of its ends, possibly a read error. This chain connects TRBV5-1 to TRBJ2-7; 7 bases agree with TRBD1. CDR3 size: 16 residues. CDR1 is SGHRS and CDR2 is YFSETQ in the germline V gene. The CDR3 spells CASSSLYRGGFKKQYF. CDR3 DNA sequence: TGTGCCAGCAGCTCGCTATACAGGGGTGGTTTTAAAAAGCAGTACTTC.

The chain has TRBV18 and TRBJ2-7; TRBD2 matches 8 bases. This CDR3 is 15 amino acids long. The germline CDR1 and CDR2 sequences are KGHSH and LQKENI. V shed 1 base, J shed 6 bases, and the junction held 8 bases outside the gene matches. CDR3 in amino acids: CASSPLREGLGEQYF. CDR3 coding DNA: TGTGCCAGCTCACCACTTCGGGAGGGCCTGGGCGAGCAGTACTTC.

The chain carries TRBV7-2 and TRBJ1-1; D remains unclear. V was cut by 2 bases and J by 1 base, with 11 bases left in between. Germline V gene data show CDR1 as SGHTA and CDR2 as FQGNSA. CDR3 length equals 15 residues. CDR3 coding DNA: TGTGCCAGCAGCTTACTGGGTTTACGGAACACTGAAGCTTTCTTT. Translating gives CASSLLGLRNTEAFF.

This clonotype was detected many times. The genes are TRBV28 and TRBJ1-2; 7 bases map to TRBD1. Germline CDR1 and CDR2: MDHEN and SYDVKM. V shed 9 bases, J shed 4 bases, and the junction held 5 bases outside the gene matches. The CDR3 contains 12 residues. The CDR3 reads CASRDSLYGYTF. Here the CDR3 DNA reads TGTGCCAGTCGGGACAGCCTCTATGGCTACACCTTC.

This clonotype has at least ten counts. The V and J genes are TRBV7-9 and TRBJ2-7; possible D gene TRBD1, 7 bases. V was cut by 3 bases and J by 1 base, with 13 bases left in between. Germline CDR1 and CDR2: SEHNR and FQNEAQ (reference sequence). The CDR3 length is 15 residues. CDR3 DNA sequence: TGTGCCAGCAGCTTGGTGGCAGGGGGGTCCTACGAGCAGTACTTC. This codes for CASSLVAGGSYEQYF.